This T cell receptor (gamma chain) was sequenced for a study of γδ T cells in repeated Plasmodium falciparum infection. TCRdb re-processed the multiplex PCR reads via CATT. In the table there are approximately 26,000 gamma-chain clones, around 2.9% of which are singletons. Flow sorting of PBMC yielded separate Vgamma9/Vdelta2+ and Vdelta2-negative gammadelta T cell populations for bulk repertoire analysis. V lost 0 bases, J lost 10 bases, and 9 bases stayed unmatched. Germline values: CDR1 EGSNGY, CDR2 YDSYNSKV. The CDR3 totals 13 residues. Sequenced sample: gamma-delta T cells from blood. This clonotype was obtained from a pool of human donors (malaria-infected and uninfected, not separated). The chain uses TRGV2 and TRGJ1 or TRGJ2. The J gene was not available in TCRdb and was assigned here by matching the DNA to germline segments. CDR3 DNA sequence: TGTGCCACCTGGGACGGGCTAACGGGGAAGAAACTCTTT. This gives the protein CATWDGLTGKKLF.